What follows are 31 T cell receptor beta chains derived from one specimen sequenced in a study of cytomegalovirus exposure and HLA in healthy donors. Profiled with immunoSEQ multiplex PCR; TCRdb holds only in-frame clones, not every one. The table lists 60,000 to 90,000 clones, around four fifths of them singletons. The specimen sequenced was PBMCs. Receptor source: a man between 25 and 39 years old in good health and CMV-seronegative.

The V gene is TRBV19, the J gene TRBJ1-6; 11 nucleotides align to TRBD1. The length of the CDR3 is 15 residues. The germline CDR1 and CDR2 sequences are LNHDA and SQIVND (reference sequence). Trimming removed 8 bases from V and 7 bases from J; junction bases left unmatched: 7. CDR3: CASSGTGGINSPLHF. CDR3 sequence (DNA): TGTGCCAGTTCCGGGACAGGGGGGATCAATTCACCCCTCCACTTT.

The chain has TRBV5-1 and TRBJ1-1; D not resolved. The V gene's germline CDR1 is SGHRS and CDR2 YFSETQ. This CDR3 is 17 amino acids long. Between the trimmed V and J ends, which lost 2 bases and 1 base, there was a span of 18 bases. CDR3 in DNA: TGCGCCAGCAGCTTTTCTACCGGGGAAGGAAGGAACACTGAAGCTTTCTTT. Translated, it gives CASSFSTGEGRNTEAFF. The full variable domain, completed using reference TRBV5-1 and TRBJ1-1, is KAGVTQTPRYLIKTRGQQVTLSCSPISGHRSVSWYQQTPGQGLQFLFEYFSETQRNKGNFPGRFSGRQFSNSRSEMNVSTLELGDSALYLCASSFSTGEGRNTEAFFGQGTRLTVV.

The rearrangement uses TRBV13 and TRBJ1-1; D may be TRBD1 (6 bases). The V end lost 8 bases, the J end lost 4 bases, and 14 bases lay between the germline ends. CDR3 length: 13 amino acids. In germline, CDR1 is PRHDT, CDR2 FYEKMQ (reference sequence). Here the CDR3 reads CASSEGGPTEAFF. CDR3 DNA sequence: TGTGCCAGCTCAGAGGGGGGGCCCACTGAAGCTTTCTTT.

This clone was observed a handful of times. The rearrangement links TRBV5-3 to TRBJ2-5; TRBD1 matches at 8 bases. TRBV5-3 is given ORF status, its function remaining uncertain. This CDR3 region has 15 residues. Unmatched junction bases numbered 7, after V lost 1 base and J lost 5 bases. The DNA of the CDR3 is TGTGCCAGAAGCTTGTGGTCAGGGGGCGCGGAGACCCAGTACTTC. Protein sequence: CARSLWSGGAETQYF.

V is TRBV23-1 and J is TRBJ1-4, with a weak D call TRBD1 (5 bases). TRBV23-1 is labeled an ORF, and its function is uncertain. The CDR3 spans 15 residues. V lost 0 bases to trimming and J lost 8 bases, with 13 bases between them. The CDR3 region is CASSQSGREVEKLFF. For the CDR3, the DNA is TGCGCCAGCAGTCAATCGGGCAGGGAGGTAGAAAAACTGTTTTTT.

The chain links TRBV6-5 to TRBJ1-4, with a weak D call TRBD1 (6 bases). The V and J ends lost 8 bases and 7 bases respectively, with 11 bases between them. The germline V gene has CDR1 MNHEY and CDR2 SVGAGI. The CDR3 loop spans 12 amino acids. CDR3 protein: CASGPQGEKLFF. CDR3 nucleotides: TGTGCCAGCGGACCACAGGGTGAAAAACTGTTTTTT.

This chain joins TRBV4-1 and TRBJ2-2; 9 nucleotides align to TRBD2. This CDR3 has 15 amino acids. Looked up from germline, CDR1 is MGHRA and CDR2 is YSYEKL. V was clipped by 4 bases and J by 8 bases; unmatched bases: 8. The CDR3 loop is CASSPGLAGSGELFF. The CDR3 DNA is TGCGCCAGCAGCCCCGGGCTAGCGGGAAGTGGGGAGCTGTTTTTT.

The V and J genes are TRBV7-9 and TRBJ2-4; tentative D call: TRBD1 (6 bases). The length of the CDR3 is 16 residues. Germline V CDR1 and CDR2: SEHNR, FQNEAQ (reference sequence). The ends were cut back, 5 bases at V and 3 bases at J, with 17 bases in the middle. The DNA of the CDR3 is TGTGCCAGCAGCCCCCTAGGGGGATTCGGCAAAAACATTCAGTACTTC. Encoded protein: CASSPLGGFGKNIQYF.

The J gene is TRBJ2-2, the V gene TRBV2; possible D gene TRBD2, 8 bases. CDR1 and CDR2 from the germline V gene are SNHLY and FYNNEI. V lost 10 bases, J lost 3 bases, and 18 bases lay in between. CDR3 length: 15 residues. CDR3 DNA sequence: TGTGCCACAGGGGGGACAGCGGGAGACACCGGGGAGCTGTTTTTT. It translates to CATGGTAGDTGELFF.

The rearrangement links TRBV15 to TRBJ2-1, with 10 bases aligning to TRBD1. Germline loops: CDR1 LNHNV, CDR2 YYDKDF (reference sequence). The junction had 16 bases not matched to a gene; V was cut back by 2 bases and J by 9 bases. The CDR3 totals 18 residues. The CDR3 bases are TGTGCCACCAGCAGATTCTCCTTCTTGGGACAGGGGATTGGTGAGCAGTTCTTC. Amino acid sequence: CATSRFSFLGQGIGEQFF.

The chain joins TRBV6-1 to TRBJ1-2; D is undetermined. Trimming took off 0 bases at V and 4 bases at J, with 12 bases between the two ends. In germline, CDR1 is MNHNS, CDR2 SASEGT. The CDR3 covers 15 residues. The CDR3 DNA follows: TGTGCCAGCAGTGAAGCGGAGCCAATCACCTATGGCTACACCTTC. Translation gives CASSEAEPITYGYTF.

The chain links TRBV6-1 to TRBJ1-2; D is unclear. Trimming removed 3 bases from V and 7 bases from J, with 12 bases in between. Germline CDR1 is MNHNS and CDR2 is SASEGT. The CDR3 covers 13 residues. CDR3 protein: CASSESVLVGYTF. CDR3 bases: TGTGCCAGCAGTGAGTCTGTTTTAGTTGGCTACACCTTC.

The V and J genes are TRBV7-2 and TRBJ1-1; 7 bases are shared with TRBD1. V was pared by 4 bases and J by 5 bases, with 7 bases of the junction left unmatched. Per the germline V gene, CDR1 is SGHTA and CDR2 is FQGNSA. The CDR3 totals 14 residues. CDR3 sequence (DNA): TGTGCCAGCAGCTACGCAGGGGGGAGGACTGAAGCTTTCTTT. Translation: CASSYAGGRTEAFF.

The chain links TRBV6-6 to TRBJ2-7; possible D gene TRBD1, 6 bases. This CDR3 is 16 amino acids long. Germline CDR1 MNHNY, CDR2 SVGAGI (reference sequence). V lost 7 bases to trimming and J lost 2 bases, with 21 bases between them. The CDR3 here is CASTKSTGLRAYEQYV. DNA for the CDR3: TGTGCCAGCACCAAGAGCACAGGGTTAAGGGCCTACGAGCAGTACGTC.

This chain connects TRBV27 to TRBJ1-5; D possibly corresponds to TRBD1 (6 bases). CDR1 is MNHEY and CDR2 is SMNVEV in the germline V gene (reference sequence). With 6 bases removed from V and 0 bases from J, the gap between germline ends came to 18 bases. The CDR3 loop spans 17 amino acids. This chain's CDR3 is CASRDTGGPYSNQPQHF. The DNA for the CDR3 is TGTGCCAGCAGGGATACCGGGGGGCCCTATAGCAATCAGCCCCAGCATTTT.

The V call is TRBV27, the J call TRBJ2-3, with 10 bases matching TRBD2. Germline V gives CDR1 MNHEY, CDR2 SMNVEV (reference sequence). Trimming cost V 3 bases and J 7 bases; bases outside gene matches: 7. The CDR3 is 15 amino acids. As DNA, the CDR3 is TGTGCCAGCAGTTTGACTAGCGGGTTCACCTATACGCAGTATTTT. This gives the protein CASSLTSGFTYTQYF.

The table lists this clone with a count of one. CDR3 coding DNA: TGCAGCGCCGCCACCGAGGGAAACACCATATATTTT. Its translation is CSAATEGNTIYF. The chain is built from TRBV29-1 and TRBJ1-3; D uncertain. Germline V CDR1 and CDR2: SQVTM, ANQGSEA. CDR3 length: 12 amino acids. Trimming took off 7 bases at V and 4 bases at J, with 11 bases between the two ends.

In this sample, this clone turned up a few times. The chain employs TRBV5-1 and TRBJ2-3; D might be TRBD2 (6 bases). Germline lookup yields CDR1 SGHRS and CDR2 YFSETQ. The CDR3 sequence is 15 residues long. V was clipped by 4 bases and J by 0 bases, with 12 bases between them. The CDR3 nucleotides are TGCGCCAGCAGCCCAATAGCGGCTAGCACAGATACGCAGTATTTT. Translation gives CASSPIAASTDTQYF.

The rearrangement links TRBV7-3 to TRBJ1-3; unclear D gene. This CDR3 spans 14 amino acids. Looked up from germline, CDR1 is SGHTA and CDR2 is FQGTGA. With 3 bases removed from V and 0 bases from J, the gap between germline ends came to 6 bases. The CDR3 nucleotides are TGTGCCAGCAGCTTGGGAGACTCTGGAAACACCATATATTTT. This sequence encodes CASSLGDSGNTIYF.

This clone was seen a handful of times. Other DNA sequences in this sample translate to the same CDR3. Written as DNA, the CDR3 is TGTGCCAGCAGTGGAGGACTAGCGGGAGACAATGAGCAGTTCTTC. Translation gives CASSGGLAGDNEQFF. The genes are TRBV6-4 and TRBJ2-1, with 13 positions matching TRBD2. This CDR3 has 15 residues. J was trimmed by 5 bases and V by 4 bases; bases with no gene match: 2. Germline lookup yields CDR1 MRHNA and CDR2 SNTAGT.

The V gene is TRBV5-4, the J gene TRBJ1-6, with TRBD1 matching over 7 bases. The CDR3 consists of 15 residues. The junction had 6 bases not matched to a gene; V was cut back by 3 bases and J by 6 bases. CDR1 and CDR2 (germline): SGHNT, YYREEE (reference sequence). The CDR3 DNA is TGTGCCAGCAGCTGGGACAGATCGGTTAATTCACCCCTCCACTTT. As protein: CASSWDRSVNSPLHF.

V gene TRBV28 combines with J gene TRBJ2-7; 9 bases match TRBD1. The V gene's germline CDR1 is MDHEN and CDR2 SYDVKM. The CDR3 contains 14 residues. After removal of 6 bases from V and 13 bases from J, the junction contained 16 bases not matched to a gene. The CDR3 nucleotides are TGTGCCAGCAGCGAATCCGGGACAGGGTCGTGGGGCTACTTC. Translated, it gives CASSESGTGSWGYF.

The chain carries TRBV19 and TRBJ1-1, with 7 nucleotides matching TRBD1. J gave up 1 base and V 8 bases, and 1 base lay outside the gene matches. Germline CDR1 LNHDA, CDR2 SQIVND (reference sequence). This CDR3 region has 12 residues. In DNA, the CDR3 is TGTGCCAGTCGGACAGGGAACACTGAAGCTTTCTTT. Translation: CASRTGNTEAFF. Full variable domain (rest looked up from reference TRBV19 and TRBJ1-1): DGGITQSPKYLFRKEGQNVTLSCEQNLNHDAMYWYRQDPGQGLRLIYYSQIVNDFQKGDIAEGYSVSREKKESFPLTVTSAQKNPTAFYLCASRTGNTEAFFGQGTRLTVV.

The chain combines TRBV11-3 with TRBJ2-3, with TRBD2 identical over 12 bases. Germline V CDR1 and CDR2: SGHNT, YENEEA. The V and J ends lost 1 base and 4 bases, in that order; junction bases with no gene match: 3. The CDR3 covers 16 residues. The CDR3 loop reads CASSLGLAGEADTQYF. In DNA, the CDR3 is TGTGCCAGCAGCTTAGGACTAGCGGGGGAGGCAGATACGCAGTATTTT.

The rearrangement links TRBV27 to TRBJ1-3; no reliable D call. This CDR3 is built from 16 residues. With 4 bases removed from V and 2 bases from J, the gap between germline ends came to 15 bases. Germline CDR1 MNHEY, CDR2 SMNVEV (reference sequence). DNA of the CDR3: TGTGCCAGCAGTTGGGGAGATCCTTCAGCTGGAAACACCATATATTTT. Its protein product is CASSWGDPSAGNTIYF.

The V and J genes are TRBV28 and TRBJ1-4, with D possibly TRBD1 on 6 matching bases. V gave up 4 bases and J gave up 8 bases, with 8 bases separating them. This CDR3 spans 12 amino acids. CDR1 and CDR2 from the germline V gene are MDHEN and SYDVKM. Written as DNA, the CDR3 is TGTGCCAGCAGTTGGGACACAGAAAAACTGTTTTTT. Translation: CASSWDTEKLFF. Using reference TRBV28 and TRBJ1-4 for the parts outside the CDR3, the full variable domain is DVKVTQSSRYLVKRTGEKVFLECVQDMDHENMFWYRQDPGLGLRLIYFSYDVKMKEKGDIPEGYSVSREKKERFSLILESASTNQTSMYLCASSWDTEKLFFGSGTQLSVL.

This chain joins TRBV5-6 and TRBJ2-7; 7 bases line up with TRBD1. This CDR3 spans 16 amino acids. Germline trimming cut 2 bases from V and 2 bases from J; bases unmatched to any gene: 10. Germline V CDR1 and CDR2: SGHDT, YYEEEE. The CDR3 loop is CASSFFSTGHTYEQYF. CDR3 DNA sequence: TGTGCCAGCAGCTTTTTTTCGACAGGGCATACCTACGAGCAGTACTTC.

The J gene is TRBJ1-1, the V gene TRBV4-3; D gene uncertain. The CDR3 has 15 residues. Germline loops: CDR1 LGHNA, CDR2 YSLEER. V lost 3 bases and J 11 bases, leaving 22 bases between the germline ends. CDR3 bases: TGCGCCAGCAGCCAGGACTTTACGGGGTTGGTATATGCTTTCTTT. This gives the protein CASSQDFTGLVYAFF.

The rearrangement links TRBV18 to TRBJ2-7; D is possibly TRBD1 (6 bases). The CDR3 has 18 amino acids. V was trimmed by 4 bases and J by 2 bases, leaving 24 bases between them. Per germline, CDR1 KGHSH and CDR2 LQKENI. CDR3: CASSRSLRGQQSTYEQYF. CDR3 bases: TGTGCCAGCTCACGATCATTACGGGGACAACAATCAACCTACGAGCAGTACTTC.

This clone is a singleton in its sample. DNA for the CDR3: TGTGCCAGCAGTGAGACTAGCCATGGCACAGATACGCAGTATTTT. As protein: CASSETSHGTDTQYF. The chain joins TRBV27 to TRBJ2-3; 7 bases are a match to TRBD2. CDR3 length: 15 amino acids. Trimming removed 5 bases from V and 1 base from J; junction bases left unmatched: 6. Germline V gene data show CDR1 as MNHEY and CDR2 as SMNVEV (reference sequence).

The chain recombines TRBV30 with TRBJ2-1, with D possibly being TRBD2 (5 bases). Germline-derived CDR1 and CDR2 are GTSNPN and SVGIG (reference sequence). CDR3 length: 11 amino acids. The CDR3 loop is CVAGAYNEQFF. DNA for the CDR3: TGTGTGGCGGGTGCCTACAATGAGCAGTTCTTC.